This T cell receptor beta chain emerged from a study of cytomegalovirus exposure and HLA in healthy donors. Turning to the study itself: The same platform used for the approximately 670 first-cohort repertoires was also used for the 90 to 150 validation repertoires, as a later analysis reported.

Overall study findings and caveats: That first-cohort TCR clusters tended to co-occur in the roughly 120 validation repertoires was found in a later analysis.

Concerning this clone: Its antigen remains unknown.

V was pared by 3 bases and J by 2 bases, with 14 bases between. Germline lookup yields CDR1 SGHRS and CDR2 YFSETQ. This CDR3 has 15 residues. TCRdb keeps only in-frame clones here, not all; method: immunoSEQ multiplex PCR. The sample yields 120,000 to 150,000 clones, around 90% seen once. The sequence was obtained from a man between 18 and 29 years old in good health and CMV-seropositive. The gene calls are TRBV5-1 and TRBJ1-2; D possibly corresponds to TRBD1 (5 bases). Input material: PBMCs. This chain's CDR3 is CASSYDGGYNYGYTF. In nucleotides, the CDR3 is TGCGCCAGCAGCTACGACGGGGGGTACAACTATGGCTACACCTTC.